The rows below give T cell receptor beta chains drawn from one sample of a study of blood T cell repertoires in COVID-19. The method was immunoSEQ multiplex PCR; TCRdb's version includes in-frame clones alone and lacks a portion of them. The sample includes some 250,000 clones, about 90% of them seen just once. Specimen: PBMCs or T cells enriched from blood (not recorded which). Every receptor here comes from a woman aged 25 to 39 with acute COVID-19. CDR3s include the opening cysteine and the closing phenylalanine or tryptophan. The D gene is left open where the match is weak. Expanded clones are given a class, and other clones once, few, many or no size at all.

V gene,clone size,D gene,CDR3 length,J gene,CDR3 DNA,CDR3 protein
TRBV10-2,-,TRBD1,22,TRBJ2-1,TGCGCCAGCAGTGACCGCCGCGGGGGGACGACAGGGGGCCGAGTTTCAAACAATGAGCAGTTCTTC,CASSDRRGGTTGGRVSNNEQFF
TRBV7-2,-,TRBD1,14,TRBJ2-5,TGTGCCAGCAGCTTAGCGACAGGGGGGGAGACCCAGTACTTC,CASSLATGGETQYF
TRBV6-1,-,-,14,TRBJ1-6,TGTGCCAGCAGTGAAGCCGTCCCGGGTTCACCCCTCCACTTT,CASSEAVPGSPLHF
TRBV11-3,-,-,14,TRBJ1-1,TGTGCCAGCAGCTTCTCAGGGGACAACACTGAAGCTTTCTTT,CASSFSGDNTEAFF
TRBV5-1,-,TRBD1,17,TRBJ1-1,TGCGCCAGCGGCCAGGACAGGGGAAATGGGATGAACACTGAAGCTTTCTTT,CASGQDRGNGMNTEAFF
TRBV5-1,-,-,15,TRBJ2-7,TGCGCCAGCAGCTTGGATATCCAGGGCAGGGGCGAGCAGTACTTC,CASSLDIQGRGEQYF
TRBV18,-,TRBD1,15,TRBJ1-6,TGTGCCAGCTCACCGGACAGGGCGTCAAATTCACCCCTCCACTTT,CASSPDRASNSPLHF
TRBV29-1,-,-,12,TRBJ1-1,TGCAGCGTTGAAGATCACCAGGCTGAAGCTTTCTTT,CSVEDHQAEAFF
TRBV2,-,-,13,TRBJ1-5,TGTGCCAGCCGGGTGGAGGGGCATCAGCCCCAGCATTTT,CASRVEGHQPQHF
TRBV30,once,TRBD1,14,TRBJ1-1,TGTGCCTGGGAGTATTGGGACAGACACACTGAAGCTTTCTTT,CAWEYWDRHTEAFF
TRBV9,-,-,14,TRBJ2-7,TGTGCCAGCAGCGTAGAGGAGAGCTCCTACGAGCAGTACTTC,CASSVEESSYEQYF
TRBV6-5,once,-,13,TRBJ1-6,TGTGCCAGCAGTTACTTCGGGAATTCACCCCTCCACTTT,CASSYFGNSPLHF
TRBV10-3,-,-,13,TRBJ1-1,TGTGCCATCAGTGAGGGAGTCGCCACTGAAGCTTTCTTT,CAISEGVATEAFF
TRBV5-8,-,-,13,TRBJ2-3,TGTGCCAGCAGCTTCTCAGACTTATCTACGCAGTATTTT,CASSFSDLSTQYF
TRBV6-1,-,-,12,TRBJ1-2,TGTGCCAGCAGTGAATTGAGCTATGGCTACACCTTC,CASSELSYGYTF
TRBV19,-,TRBD1,17,TRBJ1-1,TGTGCCAGTAGCTTGACCGGGACAGGGTACATGAACACTGAAGCTTTCTTT,CASSLTGTGYMNTEAFF
TRBV4-2,-,TRBD1,15,TRBJ1-1,TGTGCCAGCAGCCAGGGGGACAGGAGGTACACTGAAGCTTTCTTT,CASSQGDRRYTEAFF
TRBV5-6,-,TRBD1,15,TRBJ1-4,TGTGCCAGCAGCTTGGTGGGACAGGGATTCGAAAAACTGTTTTTT,CASSLVGQGFEKLFF
TRBV28,-,TRBD1,14,TRBJ1-2,TGTGCCAGCAGTCAAACCGGGACAGCCTATGGCTACACCTTC,CASSQTGTAYGYTF
TRBV11-2,-,-,14,TRBJ2-7,TGTGCCAGCAGCTTCGGGGTGATCCCCTACGAGCAGTACTTC,CASSFGVIPYEQYF
TRBV7-9,few,-,14,TRBJ1-1,TGTGCCAGCAGCTTGCAGGACACCAACCTTGAAGCTTTCTTT,CASSLQDTNLEAFF
TRBV7-9,once,TRBD1,15,TRBJ1-2,TGTGCCAGCAGCCTCGGGACAGGGAGTTCCTATGGCTACACCTTC,CASSLGTGSSYGYTF
TRBV30,-,TRBD1,14,TRBJ1-5,TGTGCCTGGAGTCTGACAGGGGAACGGCAGCCCCAGCATTTT,CAWSLTGERQPQHF
TRBV28,-,-,15,TRBJ2-3,TGTGCCAGCAGTCCAAGGGGTGTCGGAACAGATACGCAGTATTTT,CASSPRGVGTDTQYF
TRBV6-5,once,-,12,TRBJ1-1,TGTGCCAGCACTCAACAGGGAACTGAAGCTTTCTTT,CASTQQGTEAFF
TRBV4-3,-,-,16,TRBJ2-6,TGCGCCAGCAGCCAAGATGGTAGCGTTGGGGCCAACGTCCTGACTTTC,CASSQDGSVGANVLTF
TRBV5-4,-,-,16,TRBJ2-1,TGTGCCAGCAGCTTGTCACCGGGGGGCGGCTACAATGAGCAGTTCTTC,CASSLSPGGGYNEQFF
TRBV4-1,-,TRBD2,16,TRBJ2-2,TGCGCCAGCAGCCATTGGAGCGGGGGGGCCGCCGGGGAGCTGTTTTTT,CASSHWSGGAAGELFF
TRBV3-1/TRBV3-2,-,-,14,TRBJ2-7,TGTGCCAGCAGCCCGCGGGACAGATCCTACGAGCAGTACTTC,CASSPRDRSYEQYF
TRBV18,few,TRBD1,15,TRBJ1-4,TGTGCCAGCTCACCGACCGGGACAGGCAATGAAAAACTGTTTTTT,CASSPTGTGNEKLFF
TRBV2,-,TRBD1,14,TRBJ2-5,TGTGCCAGCAGCGGCGGGACAGGGGGCCAGACCCAGTACTTC,CASSGGTGGQTQYF
TRBV9,-,TRBD1,17,TRBJ2-3,TGTGCCAGCAGCGTAGGCCGGGACAGGGTATACACAGATACGCAGTATTTT,CASSVGRDRVYTDTQYF
TRBV6-5,-,TRBD1,13,TRBJ2-7,TGTGCCAGCAGTACGGACAGGGGGTACGAGCAGTACTTC,CASSTDRGYEQYF
TRBV24-1,-,-,13,TRBJ2-2,TGTGCCACCAGTGAAAGACTCGCCGGGGAGCTGTTTTTT,CATSERLAGELFF
TRBV7-9,-,-,13,TRBJ1-5,TGTGCCAGCAGCTCAGACAGGAATCAGCCCCAGCATTTT,CASSSDRNQPQHF
TRBV2,-,TRBD1,15,TRBJ1-1,TGTGCCAGCCTATACCGGGACAGTCCTAACACTGAAGCTTTCTTT,CASLYRDSPNTEAFF
TRBV27,-,-,12,TRBJ2-5,TGTGCCGTCCGGACAGCTCAAGAGACCCAGTACTTC,CAVRTAQETQYF
TRBV28,once,-,17,TRBJ2-7,TGTGCCAGCAGTTATCGCTGGGGGACACCAGCCTCCTACGAGCAGTACTTC,CASSYRWGTPASYEQYF
TRBV5-1,-,TRBD1,16,TRBJ1-1,TGCGCCAGCAGCTTAAGTAAGGGGGCGCGGTCCACTGAAGCTTTCTTT,CASSLSKGARSTEAFF